Given below is one T cell receptor beta chain in context. Its antigen remains unidentified. The record originates from a study of brain T cells in children with intractable seizures. Study-level findings and limits: Each case's top public CDR3 resembled known HCMV, EBV or influenza A CDR3s. Pre- and post-surgery blood differed in depth, so pre-surgery absences may be undersampling. Only CDR3 sequence similarity suggested viral specificity, without known HCMV serostatus.

Only cases whose brain tissue showed the highest T cell transcript signatures were sequenced. The protocol was immunoSEQ multiplex PCR, while the TCRdb copy is restricted to in-frame clones and leaves out a portion. The repertoire holds some 2,500 clones, with about 86% as singletons. The CDR3 has 14 amino acids. Germline lookup yields CDR1 MGHRA and CDR2 YSYEKL. Trimming cost V 0 bases and J 4 bases; bases outside gene matches: 0. This sequence joins TRBV4-1 and TRBJ2-1; 7 bases fit TRBD2. This clonotype was sampled from a boy less than two years old with hemimegalencephaly and intractable seizures. Sequencing was performed on resected brain tissue, taken at surgery. This CDR3 reads CASSQEREYNEQFF. CDR3 coding DNA: TGCGCCAGCAGCCAAGAGCGGGAGTACAATGAGCAGTTCTTC.